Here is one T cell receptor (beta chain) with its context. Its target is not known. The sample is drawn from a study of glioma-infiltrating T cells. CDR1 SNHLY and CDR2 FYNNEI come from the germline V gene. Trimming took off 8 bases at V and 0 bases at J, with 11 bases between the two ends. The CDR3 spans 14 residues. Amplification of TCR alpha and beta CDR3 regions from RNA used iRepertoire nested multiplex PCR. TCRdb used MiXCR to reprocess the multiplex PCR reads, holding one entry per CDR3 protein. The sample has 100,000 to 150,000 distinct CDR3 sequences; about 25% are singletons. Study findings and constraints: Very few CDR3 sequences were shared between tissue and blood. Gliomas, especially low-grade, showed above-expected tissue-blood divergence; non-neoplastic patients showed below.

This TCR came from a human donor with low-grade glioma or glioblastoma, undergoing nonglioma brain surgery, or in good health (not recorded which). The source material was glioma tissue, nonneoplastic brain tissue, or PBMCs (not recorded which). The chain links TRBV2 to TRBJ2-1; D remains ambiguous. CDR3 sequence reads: CASFGGSSYNEQFF. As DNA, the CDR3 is TGTGCCAGCTTCGGCGGAAGCTCCTACAATGAGCAGTTCTTC.